This paragraph reports one TCR beta chain. Its target is unknown. The PCR employed 60 Vbeta primers together with 13 Jbeta primers. Using immunoSEQ multiplex PCR, the repertoire was profiled, and TCRdb retains in-frame clones only, with some absent. The sample has 150,000 to 200,000 clones; the top ten hold about 0.81%. The data are from a study of cytomegalovirus exposure and HLA in healthy donors. Study-level findings and limits: As was reported, the HLA-A and HLA-B alleles of most subjects were accurately predicted from TCR beta sequences. Confirmation in vitro established that a few CMV-associated chains were specific for CMV antigens. The authors considered a cluster of highly shared sequence variants likely to be a sequencing artifact. Rare sequences made up most TCRs, while some public TCRs were found in many donors.

The V gene's germline CDR1 is LNHDA and CDR2 SQIVND (reference sequence). The CDR3 length is 15 residues. V was pared by 0 bases and J by 1 base, with 7 bases between. Sequenced sample: PBMCs. This sequence originates from a woman aged 18-35 years in good health and CMV-seropositive. The J gene is TRBJ1-5, the V gene TRBV19; D is unclear. The CDR3 region has the DNA TGTGCCAGTAGTATAGATAACAGAAGCAATCAGCCCCAGCATTTT. Encoded protein: CASSIDNRSNQPQHF.